This TCR beta chain stems from a study of blood T cells in healthy people across ages (dated by TCRdb to about 2015). Background for the entire study: Template switching captured roughly one uniquely barcoded TCR beta cDNA molecule per two T cells in model experiments. Four age groups were formed from the donors: young (average about 16 years), middle-aged (less than 40), aged (62) and long-lived (roughly 88). To avoid experimental bias, donors of different ages were distributed randomly across sequencing lanes. For two donors (one aged 18 to 29 and one aged 80 or older), the study analyzed two additional independent replicas of 1 million unique cDNA reads from the same blood draw. Using deep sequencing normalized with unique cDNA molecular identifiers, the study measured how TCR beta repertoire diversity changes with age.

V is cut back by 1 base and J by 4 bases, with 9 bases in the junction unmatched. The CDR3 runs 17 amino acids, cysteine and phenylalanine included. Of all the DNA, just the CDR3 is kept, 51 bases in frame from base 1. The germline V gene provides CDR1 SGHTA and CDR2 FQGNSA. Study-level results and caveats: Donor CMV infection status was unknown, potentially confounding age-related changes in expanded clonotypes. Observed TCR beta diversity per million T cells fell roughly linearly with age, and a significant reduction was already apparent by age around 40. Compared with the aged group, the long-lived group had more naive CD4+ T cells, fewer expanded clones and increased TCR diversity, a pattern suggesting age selection. Because profiling used bulk unsorted PBMCs, naive and antigen-experienced compartments could not be compared conclusively. Observed TCR beta diversity correlated strongly with the percentage of naive T cells measured by flow cytometry. Estimates of total diversity from one million sequenced T cells were regarded as lower bounds and underestimates.

The library was obtained by 5' RACE. Sequencing was carried out with an Illumina HiSeq 2500. A second PCR of roughly 6 to 11 cycles was run with a J-beta primer mix and a sample-barcoded 5' primer. A unique molecular identifier was introduced onto each TCR beta cDNA molecule by a template-switch 5' adaptor carrying 12 random nucleotides. At least 2.5 million CDR3-containing paired-end reads were obtained from each sample. All of the RNA was converted into first-strand cDNA using the Mint cDNA synthesis kit, with a TRBC-specific oligonucleotide serving as the primer. All cDNA was treated with uracil-DNA glycosylase and then went through a first 18-cycle PCR with the universal primers M1SS and BC2_uni_R. The authors' pipeline ran thus. For normalization, 1 million high-quality reads were randomly selected from each sample, with every read carrying a distinct molecular identifier. Instead of being binned into consensus sequences, reads with shared molecular identifiers were discarded. MiTCR, with a Q25 quality threshold and the strictest error-elimination algorithm, was used for CDR3 identification, clonotype clustering and error correction. A nonparametric unseen species model using Euler transformation provided a lower-bound estimate of total TCR beta diversity. In TCRdb, the public reads were trimmed at Q25 with fastp and aligned with MiXCR, with productive beta chains retained. CDR3 protein sequences are deduplicated, and each keeps its most common genes and DNA. Clone size and V and J calls follow TCRdb, not the original study. The table for this sample lists roughly 860,000 distinct CDR3 sequences; around 68% of them were counted only once. Around a quarter of the sample rests with the top ten.

The donors were roughly 39 Caucasian individuals from Russia, aged 6 to 90 years, who were systemically healthy. About 10 milliliters of peripheral blood were collected from each donor into EDTA-treated Vacutainer tubes. Ficoll-Paque density-gradient centrifugation was used to isolate PBMCs, with at least 6.5 million per sample. Trizol reagent was used to extract total RNA from the PBMCs, yielding at least 6 micrograms per sample. For every donor, flow cytometry on a PBMC aliquot measured the percentage of naive CD45RAhigh/CD27high T cells. This clonotype was counted between two and nine times. What antigen it recognizes has not been identified. Within one base of it there is no much larger clone, and no base qualities were kept.

The sequencing sample was made of blood. The chain links TRBV7-2 with TRBJ2-7; the central 11 bases match TRBD1. The TCR originated in a man aged 30-40 years in good health. DNA sequence: TGTGCCAGCAGCTTAGTCGGCCAACGGGACAGGGGGTACGAGCAGTACTTC. It is translated as CASSLVGQRDRGYEQYF.